This is a list of T cell receptor beta chains from one sample in a study of T-cell memory formation after mild COVID-19. Via MiXCR, TCRdb re-called the 5' RACE reads, giving one row per CDR3 protein. The table shows about 140,000 distinct CDR3 sequences, with 14% occurring only once. The source material was PBMCs or a T cell subset sorted from them (not recorded which). The origin of the receptors is an adult woman who had mild COVID-19 (a few samples of this study predate the infection). Cell type and time point are not known. Both conserved end residues are part of each CDR3. A D gene is named only where the DNA matches it firmly. Clone size appears in some rows only: once, few, many, or a class for an expanded clone.

TRBV12-3/TRBV12-4,-,-,TRBJ1-3,CASTPRKGPGNTIYF,TGTGCCAGCACCCCCCGAAAGGGTCCCGGAAACACCATATATTTT
TRBV11-2,few,TRBD2,TRBJ2-1,CASSFVAGAGYHEQFF,TGTGCCAGCAGCTTCGTCGCGGGAGCCGGCTACCATGAGCAGTTCTTC
TRBV7-9,many,TRBD2,TRBJ2-7,CASSFTSGRSYEQYF,TGTGCCAGCAGCTTCACTAGCGGGAGGTCCTACGAGCAGTACTTC
TRBV24-1,-,-,TRBJ2-7,CATSGDGYEQYF,TGTGCCACCAGTGGCGACGGATACGAGCAGTACTTC
TRBV7-9,few,TRBD1,TRBJ1-1,CASTRRTGMNTEAFF,TGTGCCAGCACCCGCCGGACAGGTATGAACACTGAAGCTTTCTTT
TRBV5-4,few,-,TRBJ2-2,CASSLDRSRGLFF,TGTGCCAGCAGCTTGGATCGGTCCCGGGGGCTGTTTTTT
TRBV4-3,few,-,TRBJ1-1,CASSQQTSNTEAFF,TGCGCCAGCAGCCAACAGACATCGAACACTGAAGCTTTCTTT
TRBV6-5,-,-,TRBJ2-1,CASSYHTSSGQFF,TGTGCCAGCAGTTACCACACTTCTTCGGGGCAGTTCTTC
TRBV11-2,-,TRBD2,TRBJ2-1,CASSLQRGGVDNEQFF,TGTGCCAGCAGCCTACAGCGCGGGGGGGTGGACAATGAGCAGTTCTTC
TRBV3-1,few,-,TRBJ1-4,CASSQVRDKGPELFF,TGTGCCAGCAGCCAAGTTCGGGACAAGGGGCCGGAACTGTTTTTT
TRBV12-3/TRBV12-4,few,TRBD2,TRBJ2-1,CASSWTRINEQFF,TGTGCCAGCAGTTGGACTAGGATTAATGAGCAGTTCTTC
TRBV9,-,-,TRBJ1-2,CASSVSSALYGYTF,TGTGCCAGCAGCGTATCGTCGGCCCTCTATGGCTACACCTTC
TRBV24-1,-,-,TRBJ2-3,CATSDLGNTQYF,TGTGCCACCAGTGATCTGGGTAATACGCAGTATTTT
TRBV19,few,TRBD2,TRBJ2-3,CASSSGIGTDTQYF,TGTGCCAGCTCTAGCGGGATTGGCACAGATACGCAGTATTTT
TRBV12-3/TRBV12-4,many,-,TRBJ2-1,CASSLGETGLSSYNEQFF,TGTGCCAGCAGTTTAGGGGAAACAGGATTAAGCTCCTACAATGAGCAGTTCTTC
TRBV24-1,-,TRBD1,TRBJ1-1,CATSDSDRGWDTEAFF,TGTGCCACCAGTGATTCGGACAGGGGGTGGGACACTGAAGCTTTCTTT
TRBV6-5,few,-,TRBJ1-1,CASTEVQRGTEAFF,TGTGCCAGCACCGAGGTCCAGCGGGGCACTGAAGCTTTCTTT
TRBV7-9,few,-,TRBJ2-1,CASSWGRGEGSYNEQFF,TGTGCCAGCAGCTGGGGAAGGGGAGAGGGATCCTACAATGAGCAGTTCTTC
TRBV4-1,few,TRBD2,TRBJ2-3,CASSPMGAGGTDTQYF,TGCGCCAGCAGCCCTATGGGAGCGGGGGGCACAGATACGCAGTATTTT
TRBV28,few,-,TRBJ1-1,CASSTPAPRTALNTEAFF,TGTGCCAGCAGTACTCCTGCCCCTCGGACAGCCTTGAACACTGAAGCTTTCTTT
TRBV4-2,few,TRBD2,TRBJ2-5,CASSQRVSGSMETQYF,TGTGCCAGCAGCCAACGGGTTAGCGGGAGTATGGAGACCCAGTACTTC
TRBV5-6,many,-,TRBJ1-1,CASSFISGNTEAFF,TGTGCCAGCAGCTTTATCAGCGGGAACACTGAAGCTTTCTTT
TRBV24-1,-,-,TRBJ2-2,CATSDLRAGELFF,TGTGCCACCAGTGATTTGCGGGCCGGGGAGCTGTTTTTT
TRBV7-9,-,-,TRBJ2-7,CASSLGREQYF,TGTGCCAGCAGCTTAGGCAGGGAGCAGTACTTC
TRBV7-8,few,-,TRBJ2-7,CASSHSLDLYEQYF,TGTGCCAGCAGCCATAGTCTGGATCTCTACGAGCAGTACTTC
TRBV5-1,few,TRBD1,TRBJ1-1,CASSYGTGLTEAFF,TGCGCCAGCAGCTACGGGACAGGGCTCACTGAAGCTTTCTTT
TRBV5-4,-,-,TRBJ2-3,CASSGSRASTDTQYF,TGTGCCAGCAGCGGCTCCCGGGCGAGCACAGATACGCAGTATTTT
TRBV7-8,once,-,TRBJ1-1,CASSQTDGNTEAFF,TGTGCCAGCAGCCAAACTGACGGGAACACTGAAGCTTTCTTT
TRBV9,few,TRBD2,TRBJ2-5,CASSQGTSGFQETQYF,TGTGCCAGCAGCCAAGGGACTAGCGGATTTCAAGAGACCCAGTACTTC
TRBV19,-,-,TRBJ1-1,CASSPMDGGNTEAFF,TGTGCCAGTAGTCCCATGGACGGAGGGAACACTGAAGCTTTCTTT
TRBV7-3,-,TRBD2,TRBJ2-1,CASSFTSGGRQFF,TGTGCCAGCAGCTTCACTAGCGGGGGTCGCCAGTTCTTC
TRBV2,-,TRBD2,TRBJ2-1,CASSRGLAGNEQFF,TGTGCCAGCAGCCGGGGACTAGCGGGGAATGAGCAGTTCTTC
TRBV7-9,-,-,TRBJ2-7,CASSSRDARREQYF,TGTGCCAGCAGCTCCCGGGATGCACGTCGGGAGCAGTACTTC
TRBV7-6,-,-,TRBJ2-7,CASSSALHF,TGTGCCAGCAGCTCTGCACTCCACTTC
TRBV19,-,-,TRBJ2-1,CASSPQGPYTEQFF,TGTGCCAGTAGCCCTCAGGGGCCCTACACTGAGCAGTTCTTC
TRBV18,-,-,TRBJ2-1,CASSMDVSSYNEQFF,TGTGCCAGCTCAATGGACGTAAGCTCCTACAATGAGCAGTTCTTC
TRBV12-3/TRBV12-4,few,TRBD1,TRBJ2-3,CASSVDRVGDTQYF,TGTGCCAGCAGTGTGGACAGGGTAGGGGATACGCAGTATTTT
TRBV7-6,-,-,TRBJ2-7,CASSDTTGPGNEQYF,TGTGCCAGCAGCGACACGACAGGTCCTGGGAACGAGCAGTACTTC
TRBV24-1,-,TRBD2,TRBJ2-1,CATSDPTSGGRRNEQFF,TGTGCCACCAGTGATCCAACCTCTGGCGGGAGAAGGAATGAGCAGTTCTTC
TRBV4-1,-,-,TRBJ2-3,CASSQVRQLSTDTQYF,TGCGCCAGCAGCCAAGTACGGCAACTCAGCACAGATACGCAGTATTTT